Each of the 25 T cell receptor beta chains below was sequenced from the same sample in a study of blood T cell repertoires in COVID-19. This table comes from immunoSEQ multiplex PCR, and its TCRdb copy is limited to in-frame clones, with some not included. The sample lists about 200,000 clones, just over 85% occurring once. The material sequenced was peripheral blood. The origin of the receptors is an elderly man with acute or convalescent COVID-19.

The V and J genes are TRBV7-9 and TRBJ2-5, with D possibly matching TRBD2 (5 bases). Per germline, CDR1 SEHNR and CDR2 FQNEAQ (reference sequence). This CDR3 is built from 13 residues. The ends were cut back, 2 bases at V and 5 bases at J, with 9 bases in the middle. This CDR3 is CASSLLSGETQYF. The CDR3, as DNA: TGTGCCAGCAGCTTATTGTCGGGGGAGACCCAGTACTTC.

V usage is TRBV29-1 and J usage is TRBJ2-1; 10 bases agree with TRBD2. With 4 bases clipped from V and 4 bases from J, the junction kept 1 base outside the gene matches. This CDR3 is 13 amino acids long. The V gene's germline CDR1 is SQVTM and CDR2 ANQGSEA. The CDR3 protein is CSVASGGYNEQFF. The CDR3 nucleotides are TGCAGCGTTGCTAGCGGGGGATACAATGAGCAGTTCTTC.

The rearrangement joins TRBV4-3 to TRBJ2-1, with TRBD2 matching 13 bases. CDR3 length equals 16 residues. Losses at the gene ends were 0 bases for V and 6 bases for J; bases not matched to a gene: 2. CDR1 and CDR2 from the germline V gene are LGHNA and YSLEER. CDR3 protein: CASSQDGTSGINEQFF. The CDR3 DNA sequence: TGCGCCAGCAGCCAAGACGGGACTAGCGGGATCAATGAGCAGTTCTTC.

This chain uses TRBV5-1 with TRBJ2-1; 12 bases are a match to TRBD2. This CDR3 comprises 16 residues. V shed 1 base, J shed 8 bases, and the junction held 7 bases outside the gene matches. CDR1 SGHRS and CDR2 YFSETQ come from the germline V gene. Written as DNA, the CDR3 is TGCGCCAGCAGCTTGAATACGCTAGCGGGAGGGGATGAGCAGTTCTTC. It translates to CASSLNTLAGGDEQFF.

The rearrangement links TRBV29-1 to TRBJ2-1, with D tentatively TRBD1 (5 bases). V was trimmed by 5 bases and J by 4 bases, leaving 15 bases between them. The CDR3 totals 14 residues. Per germline, CDR1 SQVTM and CDR2 ANQGSEA. For the CDR3, the DNA is TGCAGCGTTACAGTGGCAGGGCCATACAATGAGCAGTTCTTC. This gives the protein CSVTVAGPYNEQFF.

The V and J genes are TRBV20-1 and TRBJ2-1; 12 bases are a match to TRBD2. The CDR3 runs to 11 residues. Germline CDR1 and CDR2: DFQATT and SNEGSKA (reference sequence). J gave up 13 bases and V 6 bases, and 4 bases lay outside the gene matches. CDR3 region: CSAPLAGGQFF. The CDR3 DNA sequence: TGCAGTGCGCCACTAGCGGGAGGTCAGTTCTTC.

The table lists this clone with a few counts. The chain carries TRBV7-6 and TRBJ2-1; no clear D gene. This CDR3 is built from 17 residues. The germline gives CDR1 SGHVS, CDR2 FNYEAQ. V was shortened by 1 base and J by 4 bases, with 17 bases between the two germline ends. In DNA, the CDR3 is TGTGCCAGCAGCTTAGGTCGGCAGGCGTTTTCTTACAATGAGCAGTTCTTC. This translates into CASSLGRQAFSYNEQFF.

The V and J genes are TRBV6-4 and TRBJ2-4, with TRBD2 matching over 8 bases. The junction had 5 bases not matched to a gene; V was cut back by 4 bases and J by 6 bases. Germline CDR1 reads MRHNA; CDR2 reads SNTAGT. The CDR3 loop spans 14 amino acids. This CDR3 reads CASSVSGGGNIQYF. In DNA form, the CDR3 reads TGTGCCAGCAGTGTGTCGGGAGGGGGAAACATTCAGTACTTC.

This clone was observed a single time. The chain combines TRBV7-2 with TRBJ1-1; 9 bases match TRBD1. This CDR3 is built from 13 residues. The V gene's germline CDR1 is SGHTA and CDR2 FQGNSA. Trimming cost V 1 base and J 9 bases; bases outside gene matches: 3. CDR3 DNA sequence: TGTGCCAGCAGCTTAGGGAACAGGGGGCAAGCTTTCTTT. Protein product: CASSLGNRGQAFF. The full variable domain, rest sourced from reference TRBV7-2 and TRBJ1-1, is GAGVSQSPSNKVTEKGKDVELRCDPISGHTALYWYRQSLGQGLEFLIYFQGNSAPDKSGLPSDRFSAERTGGSVSTLTIQRTQQEDSAVYLCASSLGNRGQAFFGQGTRLTVV.

A note on this clone: The junction does not match germline at one end; this may be a read error. The chain's CDR3 is CASSNRDRQQGTQYF. CDR3 coding DNA: TGTGCCAGCAGCAACCGGGACAGACAGCAAGGGACCCAGTACTTC. The V and J genes are TRBV7-8 and TRBJ2-5; 7 positions match TRBD1. This CDR3 has 15 residues. Germline V gene sequence: CDR1 SGHVS, CDR2 FQNEAQ.

The chain is built from TRBV3-1 (or the pseudogene TRBV3-2) and TRBJ2-7, with 11 bases identical to TRBD1. The trim removed 4 bases at V and 2 bases at J, leaving 4 bases unmatched. Germline V lookup: CDR1 LGHDT, CDR2 YNNKEL (reference sequence). This CDR3 has 15 amino acids. CDR3 in amino acids: CASSLRDRGTYEQYF. Written as DNA, the CDR3 is TGTGCCAGCAGCCTACGGGACAGGGGGACCTACGAGCAGTACTTC.

This chain links TRBV29-1 with TRBJ2-7; 8 bases agree with TRBD2. The germline CDR1 and CDR2 sequences are SQVTM and ANQGSEA. J lost 4 bases, V lost 0 bases, and 5 bases had no gene match. The length of the CDR3 is 14 residues. The CDR3 DNA reads TGCAGCGTTGAAGAAGCGGGAGTCCCATACGAGCAGTACTTC. This encodes CSVEEAGVPYEQYF.

The chain combines TRBV6-5 with TRBJ1-6, with D possibly being TRBD1 (6 bases). Trimming shortened V by 7 bases and J by 8 bases, and 18 bases separated the two germline ends. Germline values: CDR1 MNHEY, CDR2 SVGAGI. The CDR3 runs to 15 residues. The CDR3 nucleotides are TGTGCCAGCAAGCTCCCTCCACAGGGATATTCACCCCTCCACTTT. Protein product: CASKLPPQGYSPLHF.

V gene TRBV28 combines with J gene TRBJ1-5; D is uncertain. CDR3 size: 12 residues. Germline lookup yields CDR1 MDHEN and CDR2 SYDVKM. Deletions cut 4 bases from V and 4 bases from J, with 5 bases between. The CDR3 bases are TGTGCCAGCAGTTCAAATAATCAGCCCCAGCATTTT. This codes for CASSSNNQPQHF.

The gene calls are TRBV5-5 and TRBJ2-1; TRBD1 aligns across 8 bases. The CDR3 loop spans 20 amino acids. The germline V gene encodes CDR1 SGHKS and CDR2 YYEKEE (reference sequence). With 0 bases clipped from V and 0 bases from J, the junction kept 14 bases outside the gene matches. The CDR3 protein is CASSLASTGQGAFSYNEQFF. For the CDR3, the DNA is TGTGCCAGCAGCTTGGCATCAACGGGGCAGGGGGCTTTCTCCTACAATGAGCAGTTCTTC.

CDR3 bases: TGTGCCAGCAGTAGGGACTTCACCGGGGAGCTGTTTTTT. Protein product: CASSRDFTGELFF. This chain links TRBV12-3 or TRBV12-4 with TRBJ2-2, with D possibly matching TRBD2 (6 bases). V was clipped by 5 bases and J by 4 bases, with 8 bases between them. The CDR3 is made up of 13 amino acids.

The chain couples TRBV19 to TRBJ2-7, with 7 bases lining up with TRBD2. Germline V CDR1 and CDR2: LNHDA, SQIVND (reference sequence). V shed 7 bases, J shed 6 bases, and the junction held 15 bases outside the gene matches. CDR3 length equals 15 residues. CDR3 DNA sequence: TGTGCCAGTACCCCAGGGACTATTATGTCAGGCGAGCAGTACTTC. It encodes CASTPGTIMSGEQYF.

The CDR3 DNA sequence: TGTGCCAGCAGCGCCGGACAGGGGTTTAATGAAAAACTGTTTTTT. Translating it yields CASSAGQGFNEKLFF. The J gene is TRBJ1-4, the V gene TRBV9; 9 bases fit TRBD1. V shed 3 bases, J shed 4 bases, and the junction held 4 bases outside the gene matches. Germline CDR1 and CDR2: SGDLS and YYNGEE. The CDR3 contains 15 residues.

This clone was detected a few times. The chain has TRBV12-3 or TRBV12-4 and TRBJ2-7; D uncertain. V lost 3 bases and J 7 bases, leaving 7 bases between the germline ends. The CDR3 sequence is 11 residues long. CDR3 region: CASSLVREQYF. CDR3 bases: TGTGCCAGCAGTTTGGTGAGGGAGCAGTACTTC.

This clone was recorded a few times. The chain has TRBV7-9 and TRBJ2-2; possibly TRBD2 for D (5 bases). The germline V and J ends were trimmed by 8 bases and 0 bases, with 22 bases remaining between them. Germline V gives CDR1 SEHNR, CDR2 FQNEAQ (reference sequence). CDR3 length equals 18 residues. The CDR3 here is CASARPLVAGTNTGELFF. CDR3 in DNA: TGTGCCAGCGCCCGACCGCTCGTGGCCGGGACGAACACCGGGGAGCTGTTTTTT.

This chain connects TRBV19 to TRBJ2-6; TRBD1 agrees at 10 bases. Losses at the gene ends were 10 bases for V and 1 base for J; bases not matched to a gene: 4. Germline V lookup: CDR1 LNHDA, CDR2 SQIVND (reference sequence). CDR3 length: 15 amino acids. The CDR3 sequence: CATGTGASGANVLTF. The CDR3 coding sequence is TGTGCCACCGGGACAGGGGCGTCTGGGGCCAACGTCCTGACTTTC.

Only a few counts were recorded for this clone. The V call is TRBV7-2, the J call TRBJ2-3; possibly TRBD2 for D (7 bases). The CDR3 has 17 amino acids. Deletions cut 1 base from V and 4 bases from J, with 18 bases between. Germline loops: CDR1 SGHTA, CDR2 FQGNSA. The CDR3 region has the DNA TGTGCCAGCAGCTTAGGAGGGGGACTATCCCGAGCAGATACGCAGTATTTT. Its translation is CASSLGGGLSRADTQYF.

This sequence joins TRBV4-3 and TRBJ1-2, with D possibly matching TRBD1 (6 bases). V lost 4 bases, J lost 4 bases, and 10 bases lay in between. CDR1 is LGHNA, CDR2 YSLEER, per germline. The CDR3 runs 13 residues. Here the CDR3 reads CASSPQTGYGYTF. CDR3 coding DNA: TGCGCCAGCAGCCCCCAGACAGGCTATGGCTACACCTTC.

This sequence joins TRBV4-1 and TRBJ2-7, with 13 bases identical to TRBD2. The V gene end was trimmed by 1 base and the J gene end by 4 bases; junction bases not matched to a gene: 7. The CDR3 is made up of 17 amino acids. Looked up from germline, CDR1 is MGHRA and CDR2 is YSYEKL. The CDR3 DNA is TGCGCCAGCAGCCAAGGACTAGCGGGAGGACCAGTATACGAGCAGTACTTC. It translates to CASSQGLAGGPVYEQYF.

J is TRBJ1-3 and V is TRBV11-2; D gene ambiguous. This CDR3 contains 11 residues. Trimming cost V 6 bases and J 8 bases, with 8 bases left between them. Per germline, CDR1 SGHAT and CDR2 FQNNGV. CDR3 amino acids: CASSFQDTIYF. The CDR3 nucleotides are TGTGCCAGCAGTTTTCAGGACACCATATATTTT. Together with reference TRBV11-2 and TRBJ1-3, the CDR3 gives the full variable domain: EAGVAQSPRYKIIEKRQSVAFWCNPISGHATLYWYQQILGQGPKLLIQFQNNGVVDDSQLPKDRFSAERLKGVDSTLKIQPAKLEDSAVYLCASSFQDTIYFGEGSWLTVV.